These 21 T cell receptor beta chains originate from one sample sequenced in a study of breast tumors, draining lymph nodes, adjacent tissues. Breast cancer patients provided tissue from their axillary draining lymph nodes. TCRdb itself ran the multiplex PCR reads through MiXCR, one entry per CDR3 protein. Of more than 80,000 distinct CDR3 sequences listed, less than 40% are singletons. The sample taken for sequencing was axillary lymph node tissue. The receptors stem from a female donor with breast cancer. Some clones in this sample may be carry-over from other donors' samples.

This clonotype was recorded many times. The rearrangement links TRBV5-1 to TRBJ2-3; TRBD2 might be the D (5 bases). Germline assignment: CDR1 SGHRS and CDR2 YFSETQ. Trimming shortened V by 5 bases and J by 0 bases, and 13 bases separated the two germline ends. The CDR3 runs 15 residues. DNA of the CDR3: TGCGCCAGCAGGCGGAGCGGTACTAGCACAGATACGCAGTATTTT. It specifies CASRRSGTSTDTQYF.

Ten or more counts support this clonotype. The junction departs from the called germline gene at one end, perhaps through a read error. V gene TRBV7-7 combines with J gene TRBJ2-7; D may be TRBD2 (5 bases). Germline V gene lookup returns CDR1 SSHAT and CDR2 FNYEAQ (reference sequence). The CDR3 runs 13 residues. CDR3 in amino acids: CASSLAPGDEQYF. DNA for the CDR3: TGTGCTAGCAGCTTAGCGCCCGGGGACGAGCAGTACTTC.

This clonotype was found a few times. This may come from a read error, since a much larger clone is one base off. The J gene is TRBJ1-5, the V gene TRBV3-1, with 9 bases lining up with TRBD1. The CDR3 sequence is 15 residues long. Germline lookup yields CDR1 LGHDT and CDR2 YNNKEL (reference sequence). In DNA, the CDR3 is TGTCCCAGCAGCCATACCGGGACAGGGAATCAGCCCCAGCATTTT. Protein: CPSSHTGTGNQPQHF.

This clonotype has just one count. CDR3 residues: CSASSSGGGRDTQYF. CDR3 nucleotide sequence: TGCAGTGCTAGTTCTAGCGGGGGGGGGAGAGATACGCAGTATTTT. V and J are TRBV20-1 and TRBJ2-3, with 12 bases identical to TRBD2. This CDR3 spans 15 amino acids. V trimming: 3 bases; J trimming: 5 bases; junction bases outside the gene matches: 6. Germline lookup yields CDR1 DFQATT and CDR2 SNEGSKA (reference sequence).

Many counts were recorded for this clonotype. The chain carries TRBV3-1 and TRBJ2-3; 11 bases are shared with TRBD2. Unmatched junction bases numbered 5, after V lost 1 base and J lost 2 bases. CDR3 size: 17 residues. Germline CDR1 and CDR2: LGHDT and YNNKEL (reference sequence). The CDR3 nucleotides are TGTGCCAGCAGCCAAGGGCGGACTAGCGGGTACACAGATACGCAGTATTTT. It specifies CASSQGRTSGYTDTQYF.

V and J are TRBV29-1 and TRBJ1-2; 9 nucleotides match TRBD1. CDR1 and CDR2 (germline): SQVTM, ANQGSEA. The CDR3 loop spans 14 amino acids. The ends lost 1 base at V and 7 bases at J; junction bases unmatched: 7. The CDR3 spells CSVEAADRGAGYTF. The CDR3 nucleotides are TGCAGCGTTGAAGCGGCGGACAGGGGTGCTGGCTACACCTTC.

This clonotype was detected ten times or more. The chain couples TRBV5-6 to TRBJ2-1, with TRBD2 matching 11 bases. Per germline, CDR1 SGHDT and CDR2 YYEEEE. V lost 0 bases to trimming and J lost 7 bases; unmatched junction nucleotides: 6. This CDR3 contains 16 residues. The CDR3 spells CASSLAGSGRENEQFF. The CDR3 DNA reads as TGTGCCAGCAGCTTGGCCGGTAGCGGGAGGGAGAATGAGCAGTTCTTC. The whole variable domain, remainder taken from reference TRBV5-6 and TRBJ2-1, is DAGVTQSPTHLIKTRGQQVTLRCSPKSGHDTVSWYQQALGQGPQFIFQYYEEEERQRGNFPDRFSGHQFPNYSSELNVNALLLGDSALYLCASSLAGSGRENEQFFGPGTRLTVL.

In its sample, this clonotype was seen many times. This chain connects TRBV19 to TRBJ2-1; the D is unclear. Germline CDR1 and CDR2: LNHDA and SQIVND (reference sequence). V was clipped by 6 bases and J by 0 bases, with 6 bases between them. The CDR3 contains 13 residues. The CDR3, as DNA: TGTGCCAGTAGGTACTCCTCCTACAATGAGCAGTTCTTC. Residues: CASRYSSYNEQFF.

This chain joins TRBV20-1 and TRBJ1-1; D perhaps matches TRBD1 (5 bases). The CDR3 sequence is 12 residues long. Looked up from germline, CDR1 is DFQATT and CDR2 is SNEGSKA (reference sequence). V lost 2 bases and J 7 bases, leaving 11 bases between the germline ends. The CDR3 coding sequence is TGCAGTGCTAGATGGGGCGCGCTTGAAGCTTTCTTT. It is translated as CSARWGALEAFF.

This clonotype was observed many times. The J gene is TRBJ1-1, the V gene TRBV15; D is perhaps TRBD1 (5 bases). The CDR3 consists of 14 residues. The germline V and J ends were trimmed by 4 bases and 5 bases, with 14 bases remaining between them. Germline values: CDR1 LNHNV, CDR2 YYDKDF (reference sequence). CDR3 DNA sequence: TGTGCCACCAGCATCATGGGGGGGGGAACTGAAGCTTTCTTT. This encodes CATSIMGGGTEAFF.

Turning to this clonotype: A read error is possible here, since a much larger clone lies one base away. The genes are TRBV5-1 and TRBJ2-1, with D tentatively TRBD2 (6 bases). In germline, CDR1 is SGHRS, CDR2 YFSETQ. The CDR3 length is 15 residues. The CDR3 DNA reads as TGCGCCATCAGCTTGGGAGGAGGACTGTACAATGAGCAGTTCTTC. Its protein product is CAISLGGGLYNEQFF. Full variable domain (rest looked up from reference TRBV5-1 and TRBJ2-1): KAGVTQTPRYLIKTRGQQVTLSCSPISGHRSVSWYQQTPGQGLQFLFEYFSETQRNKGNFPGRFSGRQFSNSRSEMNVSTLELGDSALYLCAISLGGGLYNEQFFGPGTRLTVL.

This clonotype was recorded at least ten times. The chain links TRBV29-1 to TRBJ2-2; 7 positions agree with TRBD2. Germline CDR1 is SQVTM and CDR2 is ANQGSEA. V was clipped by 7 bases and J by 5 bases; unmatched bases: 1. The CDR3 contains 11 residues. The DNA of the CDR3 is TGCAGCGGGGGGGGAACCGGGGAGCTGTTTTTT. Residues: CSGGGTGELFF.

As regards this clonotype: One base away lies a much larger clone, so this may be a sequencing read error. The V gene is TRBV20-1, the J gene TRBJ2-3; D is unresolved. This CDR3 region has 12 residues. Germline values: CDR1 DFQATT, CDR2 SNEGSKA (reference sequence). The CDR3 sequence is CSASRLTDTPYF. For the CDR3, the DNA is TGCAGTGCTAGTAGACTCACAGATACGCCGTATTTT.

This clonotype was picked up many times. The V gene is TRBV19, the J gene TRBJ2-1, with 12 bases aligning to TRBD1. The CDR3 has 14 residues. V trimming: 3 bases; J trimming: 8 bases; junction bases outside the gene matches: 2. The germline gives CDR1 LNHDA, CDR2 SQIVND (reference sequence). The CDR3 nucleotides are TGTGCCAGTAGTATGGGACAGGGGGCCCATGAGCAGTTCTTC. It yields the protein CASSMGQGAHEQFF. The variable domain in full, completed from reference TRBV19 and TRBJ2-1, reads DGGITQSPKYLFRKEGQNVTLSCEQNLNHDAMYWYRQDPGQGLRLIYYSQIVNDFQKGDIAEGYSVSREKKESFPLTVTSAQKNPTAFYLCASSMGQGAHEQFFGPGTRLTVL.

At least ten counts were recorded for this clonotype. The chain employs TRBV7-2 and TRBJ2-2; TRBD2 might be the D (7 bases). The V end was cut by 5 bases, the J end by 5 bases, with 21 bases between. The CDR3 loop spans 17 amino acids. The germline gives CDR1 SGHTA, CDR2 FQGNSA. CDR3 amino acids: CASSPGGAGEGTGELFF. CDR3 DNA: TGTGCCAGCAGCCCGGGGGGCGCGGGGGAGGGAACCGGGGAGCTGTTTTTT.

In this sample, this clonotype turned up a few times. The rearrangement uses TRBV10-2 and TRBJ2-5, with D possibly TRBD1 on 7 matching bases. From germline, CDR1 is WSHSY and CDR2 SAAADI. The CDR3 consists of 15 residues. V was cut by 2 bases and J by 6 bases, with 16 bases left in between. CDR3 loop: CASSEVEGAGKTQYF. In DNA form, the CDR3 reads TGCGCCAGCAGTGAGGTGGAGGGGGCGGGTAAGACCCAGTACTTC.

In its sample, this clonotype was seen many times. V usage is TRBV6-5 and J usage is TRBJ2-7, with TRBD1 matching over 9 bases. The length of the CDR3 is 14 residues. Looked up from germline, CDR1 is MNHEY and CDR2 is SVGAGI. With V trimmed by 4 bases and J by 4 bases, 5 bases remained unmatched. CDR3 protein: CASSWGQGPYEQYF. The CDR3 DNA reads as TGTGCCAGCAGTTGGGGACAGGGTCCATACGAGCAGTACTTC.

Worth noting for this clonotype: At one boundary the junction diverges from the germline segment, which might be a read error. The V and J genes are TRBV7-2 and TRBJ2-3, with 10 bases aligning to TRBD2. This CDR3 has 17 amino acids. Germline CDR1 and CDR2: SGHTA and FQGNSA. The CDR3 region is CARSLETLAGFTDPQYF. CDR3 bases: TGTGCCCGCAGCTTAGAGACACTAGCGGGGTTCACAGATCCGCAGTATTTT.

This clonotype was seen more than once but under ten times. The chain links TRBV12-3 or TRBV12-4 to TRBJ1-1; 7 bases fit TRBD1. Unmatched junction bases numbered 10, after V lost 6 bases and J lost 6 bases. This CDR3 region has 14 residues. CDR3: CASSRQGNRAEAFF. CDR3 DNA sequence: TGTGCCAGCAGCCGACAGGGAAATAGGGCTGAAGCTTTCTTT.

The gene calls are TRBV2 and TRBJ2-7; D unclear. Germline CDR1 SNHLY, CDR2 FYNNEI. V lost 1 base and J lost 5, with 9 bases in between. The CDR3 runs to 13 residues. The CDR3 here is CASSEDRFHEQYF. The CDR3 DNA sequence: TGTGCCAGCAGTGAAGACCGCTTCCACGAGCAGTACTTC.

This clonotype was seen ten or more times. The V gene is TRBV12-5, the J gene TRBJ2-1; 8 bases line up with TRBD2. The germline V gene encodes CDR1 LGHNT and CDR2 FRNRAP. The CDR3 is 14 residues long. Trimming at V came to 4 bases and at J to 7 bases, leaving 6 bases not matched to a gene. The CDR3 is CASGSGTSLNEQFF. Here the CDR3 DNA reads TGTGCTAGTGGTTCGGGGACTAGTCTGAATGAGCAGTTCTTC.